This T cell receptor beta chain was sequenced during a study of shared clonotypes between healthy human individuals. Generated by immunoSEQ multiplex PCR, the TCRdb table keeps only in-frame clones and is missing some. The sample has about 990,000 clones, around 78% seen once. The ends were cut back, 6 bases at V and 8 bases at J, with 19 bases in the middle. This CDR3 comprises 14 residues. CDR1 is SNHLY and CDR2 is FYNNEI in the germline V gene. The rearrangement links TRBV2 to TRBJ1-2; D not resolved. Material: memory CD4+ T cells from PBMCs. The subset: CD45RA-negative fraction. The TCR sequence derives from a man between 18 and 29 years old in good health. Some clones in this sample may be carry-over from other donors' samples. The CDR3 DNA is TGTGCCAGCAGCCGTCTTCTGGAAGTGGGGGGCTACACCTTC. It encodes CASSRLLEVGGYTF. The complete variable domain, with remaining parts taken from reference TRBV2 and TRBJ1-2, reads EPEVTQTPSHQVTQMGQEVILRCVPISNHLYFYWYRQILGQKVEFLVSFYNNEISEKSEIFDDQFSVERPDGSNFTLKIRSTKLEDSAMYFCASSRLLEVGGYTFGSGTRLTVV.